This passage covers 21 T cell receptor beta chains from one sample sequenced in a study of T-cell reconstitution after alpha-beta-depleted transplantation in children. It was with unique molecular identifiers that the TCRbeta library was prepared. MiXCR was run by TCRdb on the PCR reads, yielding one entry per CDR3 protein. The sample yields 200,000 to 250,000 distinct CDR3 sequences, roughly 8.2% seen once. The sequencing here drew on PBMCs, mostly from graft donor cells, taken 180 days after TCRalphabeta/CD19-depleted stem cell transplant. These receptors all come from a male patient younger than 18 who had a stem cell transplant for acute lymphoblastic leukemia, so the T cells may come from the graft donor.

Ten or more counts support this clonotype. The V gene is TRBV29-1, the J gene TRBJ2-5; unclear D gene. The CDR3 is made up of 14 amino acids. Trimming pared 1 base from V and 5 bases from J, leaving 14 bases between. CDR1 and CDR2 from the germline V gene are SQVTM and ANQGSEA. CDR3: CSVEARPGGETQYF. CDR3 coding DNA: TGCAGCGTTGAAGCGCGACCGGGTGGGGAGACCCAGTACTTC. Based on the CDR3 plus reference TRBV29-1 and TRBJ2-5, the full variable domain is SAVISQKPSRDICQRGTSLTIQCQVDSQVTMMFWYRQQPGQSLTLIATANQGSEATYESGFVIDKFPISRPNLTFSTLTVSNMSPEDSSIYLCSVEARPGGETQYFGPGTRLLVL.

This clonotype was seen repeatedly, ten times or more. The chain combines TRBV20-1 with TRBJ2-7; the match to TRBD2 covers 14 bases. The CDR3 length is 15 residues. CDR1 is DFQATT, CDR2 SNEGSKA, per germline (reference sequence). Unmatched junction bases numbered 3, after V lost 3 bases and J lost 2 bases. The CDR3 region has the DNA TGCAGTGCTAGGGCGACTAGCGGGGGGGCCTACGAGCAGTACTTC. Protein: CSARATSGGAYEQYF.

This clonotype has a count of ten or more. V gene TRBV18 combines with J gene TRBJ2-7; D call uncertain. This CDR3 is built from 14 residues. V lost 6 bases and J 4 bases, leaving 16 bases between the germline ends. Germline V CDR1 and CDR2: KGHSH, LQKENI. The CDR3 protein is CASSDRVDKYEQYF. CDR3 sequence (DNA): TGTGCCAGCTCTGACCGGGTCGATAAGTACGAGCAGTACTTC.

This clonotype was seen repeatedly, ten times or more. This chain joins TRBV7-9 and TRBJ2-1; 10 bases line up with TRBD2. The length of the CDR3 is 15 residues. V shed 1 base and J 9 bases; nucleotides not matched to a gene: 6. Germline CDR1 is SEHNR and CDR2 is FQNEAQ (reference sequence). CDR3: CASSLDLAGGAEQFF. The CDR3 coding sequence is TGTGCCAGCAGCTTAGATTTAGCGGGGGGCGCTGAGCAGTTCTTC.

This clonotype has at least ten counts. The chain has TRBV20-1 and TRBJ2-1; TRBD2 aligns across 9 bases. Germline V gene sequence: CDR1 DFQATT, CDR2 SNEGSKA (reference sequence). Trimming took 1 base from V and 0 from J; bases not matched to a gene: 4. The CDR3 covers 16 residues. The CDR3 protein is CSARGFSGSSYNEQFF. DNA for the CDR3: TGCAGTGCTAGAGGATTTAGCGGGAGCTCCTACAATGAGCAGTTCTTC.

The chain combines TRBV12-3 or TRBV12-4 with TRBJ1-2; D gene ambiguous. The CDR3 extends over 17 amino acids. V gave up 11 bases and J gave up 2 bases, with 27 bases separating them. CDR3 protein: CAFSFLSVSTTNYGYTF. The CDR3 region has the DNA TGTGCCTTCAGTTTCCTTAGCGTATCGACAACCAACTATGGCTACACCTTC.

In this sample, this clonotype turned up many times. The CDR3 is CASSLRGVRAYEQYF. In DNA form, the CDR3 reads TGTGCCAGCAGTTTAAGGGGGGTTAGGGCCTACGAGCAGTACTTC. The gene calls are TRBV28 and TRBJ2-7; either TRBD1 or TRBD2 may supply D (6 bases each). V was shortened by 2 bases and J by 2 bases, with 13 bases between the two germline ends. The length of the CDR3 is 15 residues. From germline, CDR1 is MDHEN and CDR2 SYDVKM.

There are many counts of this clonotype. The chain has TRBV9 and TRBJ2-5; a weak D match, TRBD2 (7 bases). This CDR3 contains 16 residues. Germline CDR1 and CDR2: SGDLS and YYNGEE. The V gene lost 0 bases and the J gene lost 5 bases, with 17 bases spanning the gap. CDR3 residues: CASSVGVGGRAETQYF. DNA for the CDR3: TGTGCCAGCAGCGTAGGGGTGGGGGGGCGCGCGGAGACCCAGTACTTC.

This clonotype was detected many times. This sequence joins TRBV25-1 and TRBJ1-2; a possible D gene is TRBD1 (5 bases). The V end lost 3 bases, the J end lost 5 bases, and 13 bases lay between the germline ends. Per the germline V gene, CDR1 is MGHDK and CDR2 is SYGVNS. The CDR3 extends over 14 amino acids. The CDR3 bases are TGTGCCAGCAGTGAGTACAGGTGGGGGTATGGCTACACCTTC. Its protein product is CASSEYRWGYGYTF.

The table lists this clonotype with many counts. The V and J genes are TRBV10-3 and TRBJ2-3; possibly TRBD2 for D (5 bases). The CDR3 is 14 amino acids. The V gene's germline CDR1 is ENHRY and CDR2 SYGVKD. Trimming removed 10 bases at V and 3 bases at J, with 17 bases between. The CDR3, as DNA: TGTGCCACTTCCGGACTTCCTTTGACAGATACGCAGTATTTT. Its protein product is CATSGLPLTDTQYF.

This clonotype was counted many times. The chain carries TRBV20-1 and TRBJ2-7; 7 bases agree with TRBD2. Germline V lookup: CDR1 DFQATT, CDR2 SNEGSKA (reference sequence). Germline trimming cut 3 bases from V and 5 bases from J; bases unmatched to any gene: 16. This CDR3 is built from 16 residues. The CDR3 DNA reads as TGCAGTGCTAGTGACCCTAGCGGAATACGTGTGAACGAGCAGTACTTC. Translated: CSASDPSGIRVNEQYF.

This clonotype was seen ten or more times. The CDR3 DNA follows: TGTGCCAGCAGCCAAGAAGGGGGTAAGCAGCCCCAGCATTTT. This translates into CASSQEGGKQPQHF. This sequence joins TRBV3-1 and TRBJ1-5; perhaps TRBD1 as D (6 bases). Between the trimmed V and J ends, which lost 0 bases and 7 bases, there was a span of 10 bases. This CDR3 spans 14 amino acids. Per germline, CDR1 LGHDT and CDR2 YNNKEL (reference sequence).

There are many counts of this clonotype. The genes are TRBV29-1 and TRBJ2-7; D is ambiguous. V lost 8 bases and J lost 3, with 11 bases in between. Per the germline V gene, CDR1 is SQVTM and CDR2 is ANQGSEA. The CDR3 consists of 11 residues. This CDR3 is CSFGSFYEQYF. As DNA, the CDR3 is TGCAGCTTCGGGTCTTTCTACGAGCAGTACTTC.

This clonotype appeared many times. V gene TRBV9 combines with J gene TRBJ2-7; the match to TRBD1 covers 10 bases. Per germline, CDR1 SGDLS and CDR2 YYNGEE. The CDR3 contains 15 residues. Trimming took 0 bases from V and 2 from J; bases not matched to a gene: 2. This chain's CDR3 is CASSVAGTGAYEQYF. The CDR3 DNA sequence: TGTGCCAGCAGCGTAGCCGGGACAGGGGCCTACGAGCAGTACTTC.

This clonotype was detected ten times or more. CDR3 in DNA: TGTGCCAGCAGCGCCGCCTACACCGGGGAGCTGTTTTTT. This sequence encodes CASSAAYTGELFF. The V call is TRBV25-1, the J call TRBJ2-2; no definite D call. CDR1 and CDR2 (germline): MGHDK, SYGVNS. The CDR3 is 13 residues long. V was shortened by 6 bases and J by 3 bases, with 8 bases between the two germline ends.

This clonotype was seen repeatedly, ten times or more. This chain connects TRBV18 to TRBJ2-5, with D perhaps matching TRBD2 (6 bases). This CDR3 comprises 12 residues. From germline, CDR1 is KGHSH and CDR2 LQKENI. Trimming shortened V by 4 bases and J by 5 bases, and 8 bases separated the two germline ends. In DNA, the CDR3 is TGTGCCAGCTCACGACTAGTGGAGACCCAGTACTTC. Its translation is CASSRLVETQYF. Together with reference TRBV18 and TRBJ2-5, the CDR3 gives the full variable domain: NAGVMQNPRHLVRRRGQEARLRCSPMKGHSHVYWYRQLPEEGLKFMVYLQKENIIDESGMPKERFSAEFPKEGPSILRIQQVVRGDSAAYFCASSRLVETQYFGPGTRLLVL.

This clonotype appeared many times. The chain combines TRBV7-9 with TRBJ2-5; perhaps TRBD1 as D (5 bases). The germline gives CDR1 SEHNR, CDR2 FQNEAQ (reference sequence). V was clipped by 5 bases and J by 4 bases, with 17 bases between them. This CDR3 comprises 15 residues. CDR3 residues: CASSPLDSTGETQYF. CDR3 sequence (DNA): TGTGCCAGCAGCCCCCTCGACAGTACGGGAGAGACCCAGTACTTC.

This clonotype was recorded many times. The genes are TRBV5-1 and TRBJ2-5; 9 bases agree with TRBD1. Germline V gives CDR1 SGHRS, CDR2 YFSETQ. CDR3 size: 15 residues. Unmatched junction bases numbered 7, after V lost 4 bases and J lost 3 bases. The CDR3 loop reads CASSPGTGTKETQYF. The CDR3 bases are TGCGCCAGCAGCCCCGGGACAGGGACGAAAGAGACCCAGTACTTC.

This clonotype was picked up many times. The chain has TRBV5-4 and TRBJ2-7, with TRBD2 matching 7 bases. The CDR3 extends over 13 amino acids. Unmatched junction bases numbered 6, after V lost 4 bases and J lost 5 bases. Germline V gene sequence: CDR1 SGHNT, CDR2 YYREEE (reference sequence). The CDR3 loop reads CASSARTRHEQYF. CDR3 nucleotides: TGTGCCAGCAGCGCCCGGACTAGGCACGAGCAGTACTTC.

This clonotype was seen at least ten times. V and J are TRBV28 and TRBJ2-3; TRBD2 is a possible D gene (6 bases). This CDR3 is 15 amino acids long. The V gene's germline CDR1 is MDHEN and CDR2 SYDVKM. The V gene lost 2 bases and the J gene lost 0 bases, with 9 bases spanning the gap. CDR3 bases: TGTGCCAGCAGTTTAACTAGCTCTAGCACAGATACGCAGTATTTT. It is translated as CASSLTSSSTDTQYF.

This clonotype was observed at least ten times. The CDR3 coding sequence is TGCAGCGCCGTGGGGGGGGCCCCCTACGAGCAGTACTTC. Amino acids: CSAVGGAPYEQYF. The gene calls are TRBV29-1 and TRBJ2-7; maybe TRBD2 (7 bases). The ends were cut back, 7 bases at V and 2 bases at J, with 15 bases in the middle. Germline lookup yields CDR1 SQVTM and CDR2 ANQGSEA. The CDR3 is made up of 13 amino acids.